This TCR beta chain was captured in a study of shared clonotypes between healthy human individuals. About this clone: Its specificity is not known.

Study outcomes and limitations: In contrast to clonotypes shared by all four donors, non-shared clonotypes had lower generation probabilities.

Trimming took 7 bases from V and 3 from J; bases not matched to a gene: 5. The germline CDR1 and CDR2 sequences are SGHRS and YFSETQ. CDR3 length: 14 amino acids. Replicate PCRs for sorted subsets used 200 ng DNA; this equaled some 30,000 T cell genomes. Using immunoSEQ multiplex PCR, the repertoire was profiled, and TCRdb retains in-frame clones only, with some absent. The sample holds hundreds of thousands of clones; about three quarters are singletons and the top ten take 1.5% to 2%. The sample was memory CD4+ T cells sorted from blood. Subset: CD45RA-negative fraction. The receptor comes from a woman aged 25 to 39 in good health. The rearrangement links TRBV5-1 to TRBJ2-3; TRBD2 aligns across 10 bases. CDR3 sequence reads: CASGLAEGTDTQYF. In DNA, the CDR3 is TGCGCCAGCGGACTAGCGGAGGGAACAGATACGCAGTATTTT.